The sequence of this T cell receptor beta chain was determined in a study of blood T cell repertoires in COVID-19. Study-level background: Researchers got acute and convalescent COVID-19 samples from the United States, Italy and Spain. From T cells, B-cell-depleted T cells, or PBMCs came the material, which was cDNA or gDNA.

In the original workflow: For nucleated cells, counts were estimated from reference gene primer amplification. Using immunoSEQ multiplex PCR, the repertoire was profiled, and TCRdb retains in-frame clones only, with some absent. V and J calls plus clone size are reproduced from that table; the DNA served to infer D and trimming. The table records roughly 82,000 clones, approximately 78% of them present only once. V lost 1 base, J lost 1 base, and 17 bases lay in between. The V gene's germline CDR1 is MNHEY and CDR2 SVGEGT. The CDR3 covers 18 residues. The receptor was isolated from a man in his sixties with acute or convalescent COVID-19. The V gene is TRBV6-2 or TRBV6-3, the J gene TRBJ1-5, with TRBD1 as a possible D gene (6 bases). What was sequenced was peripheral blood. This CDR3 reads CASSYWSGRQGSNQPQHF. CDR3 DNA: TGTGCCAGCAGTTACTGGTCGGGTCGCCAGGGGAGCAATCAGCCCCAGCATTTT.